The TCR beta chain described here comes from a study of T cells in Graves' hyperthyroidism and ophthalmopathy. Study results and caveats: In the blood, most expanded thyroid clonotypes above 0.001 appeared as well. A 13 V-J signature model discriminated ophthalmopathy versus stable hyperthyroidism.

Duration under 3 months, a NOSPECS grade of at least 4, and a Clinical Activity Score of at least 3 characterized the ophthalmopathy patients. 10 ml fresh peripheral blood yielded the PBMCs. Concerning this clonotype itself: The target antigen is unknown.

Using RNA transcripts as the source, TCR beta CDR3 regions were amplified. Primed by the HTBI set, a first-round RT-PCR was run on the TCR CDR3. TCRdb ran MiXCR on the multiplex PCR reads and lists one entry per CDR3 protein. The sample holds more than 500,000 distinct CDR3 sequences, about 16% seen once. Sequencing input: blood. The sequence was obtained from a woman aged 25 to 45 with Graves' ophthalmopathy.

The CDR3 nucleotides are TGCGCCAGCAGCTTGGTGGGCCCCGGACAGGGGACCTACGAGCAGTACTTC. Amino acid sequence: CASSLVGPGQGTYEQYF. The rearrangement links TRBV5-1 to TRBJ2-7, with 9 bases matching TRBD1. Looked up from germline, CDR1 is SGHRS and CDR2 is YFSETQ. V shed 0 bases, J shed 2 bases, and the junction held 9 bases outside the gene matches. There are 17 residues in the CDR3.